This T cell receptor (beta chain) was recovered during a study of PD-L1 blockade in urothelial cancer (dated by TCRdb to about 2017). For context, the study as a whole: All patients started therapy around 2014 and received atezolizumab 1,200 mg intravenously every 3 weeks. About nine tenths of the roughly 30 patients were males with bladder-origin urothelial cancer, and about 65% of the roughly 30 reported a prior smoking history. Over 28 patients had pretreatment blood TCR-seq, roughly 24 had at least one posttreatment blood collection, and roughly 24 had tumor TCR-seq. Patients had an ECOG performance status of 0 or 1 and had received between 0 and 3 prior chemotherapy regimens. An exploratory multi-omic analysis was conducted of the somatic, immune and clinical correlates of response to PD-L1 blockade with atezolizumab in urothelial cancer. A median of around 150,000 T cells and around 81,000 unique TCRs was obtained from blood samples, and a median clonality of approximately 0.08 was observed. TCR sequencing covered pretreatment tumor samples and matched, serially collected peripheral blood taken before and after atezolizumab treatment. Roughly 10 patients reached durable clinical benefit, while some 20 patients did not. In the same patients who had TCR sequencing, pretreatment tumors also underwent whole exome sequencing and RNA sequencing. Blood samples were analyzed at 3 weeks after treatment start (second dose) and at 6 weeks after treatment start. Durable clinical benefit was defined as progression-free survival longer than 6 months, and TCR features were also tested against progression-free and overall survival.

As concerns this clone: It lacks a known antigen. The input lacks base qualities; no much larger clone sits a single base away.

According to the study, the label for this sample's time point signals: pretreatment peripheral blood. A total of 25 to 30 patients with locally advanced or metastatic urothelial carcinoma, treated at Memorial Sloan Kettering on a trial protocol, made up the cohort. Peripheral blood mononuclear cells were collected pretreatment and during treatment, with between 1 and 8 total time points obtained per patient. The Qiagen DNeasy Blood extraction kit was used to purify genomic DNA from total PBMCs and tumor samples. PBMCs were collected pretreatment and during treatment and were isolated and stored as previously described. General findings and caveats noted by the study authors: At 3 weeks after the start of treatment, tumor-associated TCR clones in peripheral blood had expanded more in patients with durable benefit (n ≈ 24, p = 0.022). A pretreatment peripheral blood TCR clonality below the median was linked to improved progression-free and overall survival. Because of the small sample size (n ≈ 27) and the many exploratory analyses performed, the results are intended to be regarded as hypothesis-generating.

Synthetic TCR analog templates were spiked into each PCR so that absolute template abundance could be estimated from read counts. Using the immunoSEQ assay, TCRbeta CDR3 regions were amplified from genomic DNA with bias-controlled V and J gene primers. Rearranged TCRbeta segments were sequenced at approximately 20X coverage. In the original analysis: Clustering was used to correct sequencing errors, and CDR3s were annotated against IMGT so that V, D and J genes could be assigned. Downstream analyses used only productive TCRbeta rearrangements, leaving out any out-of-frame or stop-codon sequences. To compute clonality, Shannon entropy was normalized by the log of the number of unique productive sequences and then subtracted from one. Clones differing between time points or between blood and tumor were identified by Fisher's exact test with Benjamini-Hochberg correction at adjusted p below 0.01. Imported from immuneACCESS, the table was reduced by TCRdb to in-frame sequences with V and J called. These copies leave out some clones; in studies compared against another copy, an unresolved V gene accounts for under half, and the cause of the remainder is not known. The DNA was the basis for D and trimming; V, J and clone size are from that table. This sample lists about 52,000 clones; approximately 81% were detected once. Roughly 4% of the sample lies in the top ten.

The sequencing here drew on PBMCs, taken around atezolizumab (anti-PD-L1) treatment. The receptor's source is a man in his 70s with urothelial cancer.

The DNA is TGTGCCAGCAGCCAGGGACAGGGGCAATCACCCCTCCACTTT. Translated, this is CASSQGQGQSPLHF. The chain is made from TRBV7-2 and TRBJ1-6, and 10 junctional nucleotides match TRBD1. Reading the germline V gene gives CDR1 SGHTA and CDR2 FQGNSA. The CDR3 runs 14 amino acids, cysteine and phenylalanine included. Solely the CDR3 DNA is kept, with 42 bases framed from the first base. The junction shows trimming of 5 bases on V and 10 bases on J, and the gene matches do not reach 5 bases of it.